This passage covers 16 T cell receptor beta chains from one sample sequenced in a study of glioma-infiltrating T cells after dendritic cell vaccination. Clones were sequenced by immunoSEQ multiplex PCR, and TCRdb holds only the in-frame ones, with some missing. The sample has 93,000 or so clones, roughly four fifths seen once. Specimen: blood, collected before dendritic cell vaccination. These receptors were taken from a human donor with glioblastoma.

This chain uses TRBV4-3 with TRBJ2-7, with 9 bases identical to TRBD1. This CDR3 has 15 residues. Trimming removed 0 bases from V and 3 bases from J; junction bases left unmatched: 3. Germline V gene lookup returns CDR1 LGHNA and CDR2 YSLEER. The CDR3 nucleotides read TGCGCCAGCAGCCAAGATACGGGACAGGGCTACGAGCAGTACTTC. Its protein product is CASSQDTGQGYEQYF.

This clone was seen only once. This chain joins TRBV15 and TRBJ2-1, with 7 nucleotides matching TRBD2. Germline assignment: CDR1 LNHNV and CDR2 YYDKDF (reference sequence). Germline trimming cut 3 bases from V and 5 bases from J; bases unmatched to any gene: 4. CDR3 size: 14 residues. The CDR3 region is CATSSRGTNNEQFF. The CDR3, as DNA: TGTGCCACCAGCAGTCGGGGGACTAACAATGAGCAGTTCTTC.

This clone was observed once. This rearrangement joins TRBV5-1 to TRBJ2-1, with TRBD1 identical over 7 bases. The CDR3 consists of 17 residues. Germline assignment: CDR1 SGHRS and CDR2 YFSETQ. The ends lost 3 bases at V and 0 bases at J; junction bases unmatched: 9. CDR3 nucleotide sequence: TGCGCCAGCAGCTGGGCCAGGGGGATTGACTCCTACAATGAGCAGTTCTTC. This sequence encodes CASSWARGIDSYNEQFF.

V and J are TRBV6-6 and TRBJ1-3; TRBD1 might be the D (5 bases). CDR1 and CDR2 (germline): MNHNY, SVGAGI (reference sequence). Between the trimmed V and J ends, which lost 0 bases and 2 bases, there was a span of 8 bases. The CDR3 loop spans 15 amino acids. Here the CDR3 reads CASSYSSRAGNTIYF. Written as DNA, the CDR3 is TGTGCCAGCAGTTACTCGTCCAGGGCTGGAAACACCATATATTTT.

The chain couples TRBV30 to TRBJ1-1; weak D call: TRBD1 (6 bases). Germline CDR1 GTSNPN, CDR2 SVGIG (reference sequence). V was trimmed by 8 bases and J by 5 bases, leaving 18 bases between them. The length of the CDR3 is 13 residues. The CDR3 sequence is CARRTRGTTEAFF. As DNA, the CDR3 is TGTGCCAGACGAACCAGGGGAACGACTGAAGCTTTCTTT.

CDR3 region: CASSLGTGDAFF. The CDR3 nucleotides are TGTGCCAGCAGCTTGGGGACAGGGGACGCTTTCTTT. The chain employs TRBV5-4 and TRBJ1-1; 9 bases align to TRBD1. CDR3 length equals 12 residues. CDR1 is SGHNT, CDR2 YYREEE, per germline (reference sequence). After removal of 0 bases from V and 11 bases from J, the junction contained 2 bases not matched to a gene. The full variable domain, its missing parts supplied by reference TRBV5-4 and TRBJ1-1, is ETGVTQSPTHLIKTRGQQVTLRCSSQSGHNTVSWYQQALGQGPQFIFQYYREEENGRGNFPPRFSGLQFPNYSSELNVNALELDDSALYLCASSLGTGDAFFGQGTRLTVV.

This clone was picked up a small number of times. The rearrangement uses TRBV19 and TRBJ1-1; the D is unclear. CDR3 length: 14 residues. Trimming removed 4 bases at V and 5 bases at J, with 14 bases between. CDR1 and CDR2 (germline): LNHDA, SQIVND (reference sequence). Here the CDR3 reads CASSTTGRGTEAFF. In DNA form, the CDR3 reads TGTGCCAGTAGTACGACCGGGAGAGGGACTGAAGCTTTCTTT. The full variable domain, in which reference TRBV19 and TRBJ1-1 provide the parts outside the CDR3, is DGGITQSPKYLFRKEGQNVTLSCEQNLNHDAMYWYRQDPGQGLRLIYYSQIVNDFQKGDIAEGYSVSREKKESFPLTVTSAQKNPTAFYLCASSTTGRGTEAFFGQGTRLTVV.

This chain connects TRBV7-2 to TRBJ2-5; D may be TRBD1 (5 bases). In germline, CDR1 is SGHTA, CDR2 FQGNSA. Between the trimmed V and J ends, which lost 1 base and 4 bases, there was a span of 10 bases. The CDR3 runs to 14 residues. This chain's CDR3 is CASSLVGRGETQYF. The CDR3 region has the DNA TGTGCCAGCAGCTTAGTGGGGCGCGGAGAGACCCAGTACTTC. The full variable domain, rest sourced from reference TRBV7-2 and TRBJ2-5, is GAGVSQSPSNKVTEKGKDVELRCDPISGHTALYWYRQSLGQGLEFLIYFQGNSAPDKSGLPSDRFSAERTGGSVSTLTIQRTQQEDSAVYLCASSLVGRGETQYFGPGTRLLVL.

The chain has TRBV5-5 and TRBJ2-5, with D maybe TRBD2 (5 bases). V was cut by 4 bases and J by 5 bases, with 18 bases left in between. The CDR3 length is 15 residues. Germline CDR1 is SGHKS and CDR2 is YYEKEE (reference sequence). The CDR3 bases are TGTGCCAGCAGCCCGGATGTGAGGGTTGATGAGACCCAGTACTTC. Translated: CASSPDVRVDETQYF. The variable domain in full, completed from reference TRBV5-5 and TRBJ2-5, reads DAGVTQSPTHLIKTRGQQVTLRCSPISGHKSVSWYQQVLGQGPQFIFQYYEKEERGRGNFPDRFSARQFPNYSSELNVNALLLGDSALYLCASSPDVRVDETQYFGPGTRLLVL.

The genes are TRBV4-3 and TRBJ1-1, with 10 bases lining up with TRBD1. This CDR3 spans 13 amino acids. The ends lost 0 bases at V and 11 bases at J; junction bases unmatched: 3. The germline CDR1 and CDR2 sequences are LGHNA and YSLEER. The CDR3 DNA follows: TGCGCCAGCAGCCAAGACGGACAGGGGGGGGCTTTCTTT. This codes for CASSQDGQGGAFF.

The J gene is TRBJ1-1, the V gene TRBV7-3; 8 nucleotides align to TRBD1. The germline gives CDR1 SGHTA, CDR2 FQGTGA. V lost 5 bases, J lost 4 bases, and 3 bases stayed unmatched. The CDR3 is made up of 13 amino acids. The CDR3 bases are TGTGCCAGCAGCCAACAGGGGGGCACTGAAGCTTTCTTT. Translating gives CASSQQGGTEAFF.

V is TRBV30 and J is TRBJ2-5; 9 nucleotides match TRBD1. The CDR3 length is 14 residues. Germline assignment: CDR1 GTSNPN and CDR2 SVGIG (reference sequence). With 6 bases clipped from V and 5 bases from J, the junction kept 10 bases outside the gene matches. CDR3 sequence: CACLGQGFGETQYF. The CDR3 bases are TGTGCCTGCCTTGGACAGGGGTTTGGTGAGACCCAGTACTTC.

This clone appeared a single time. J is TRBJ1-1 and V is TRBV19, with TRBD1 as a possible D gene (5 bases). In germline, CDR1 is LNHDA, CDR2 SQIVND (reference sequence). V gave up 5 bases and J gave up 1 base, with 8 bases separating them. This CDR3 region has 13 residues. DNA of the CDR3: TGTGCCAGTAGTTCCGACAGGAACACTGAAGCTTTCTTT. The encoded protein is CASSSDRNTEAFF.

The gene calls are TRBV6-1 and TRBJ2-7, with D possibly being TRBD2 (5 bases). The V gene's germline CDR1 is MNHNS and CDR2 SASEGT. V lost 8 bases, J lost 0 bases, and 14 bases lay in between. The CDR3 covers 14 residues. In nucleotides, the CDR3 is TGTGCCAGCGGAAACGCCGGGAACTCCTACGAGCAGTACTTC. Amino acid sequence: CASGNAGNSYEQYF.

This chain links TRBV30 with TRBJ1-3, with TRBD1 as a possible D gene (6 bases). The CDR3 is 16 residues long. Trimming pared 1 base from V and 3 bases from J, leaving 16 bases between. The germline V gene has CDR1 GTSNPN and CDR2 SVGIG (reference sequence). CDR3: CAWSGGTGLVGNTIYF. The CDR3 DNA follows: TGTGCCTGGAGTGGTGGAACAGGGCTAGTTGGAAACACCATATATTTT.

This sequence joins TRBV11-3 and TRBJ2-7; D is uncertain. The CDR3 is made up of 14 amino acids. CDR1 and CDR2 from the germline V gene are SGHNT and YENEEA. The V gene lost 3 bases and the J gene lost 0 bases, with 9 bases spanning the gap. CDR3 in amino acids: CASSFEMSSYEQYF. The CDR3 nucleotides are TGTGCCAGCAGCTTCGAGATGAGCTCCTACGAGCAGTACTTC. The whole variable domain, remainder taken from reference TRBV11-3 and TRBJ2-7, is EAGVVQSPRYKIIEKKQPVAFWCNPISGHNTLYWYLQNLGQGPELLIRYENEEAVDDSQLPKDRFSAERLKGVDSTLKIQPAELGDSAVYLCASSFEMSSYEQYFGPGTRLTVT.